This T cell receptor beta chain was captured by sequencing in a study of T cells in Graves' hyperthyroidism and ophthalmopathy. PBMCs stemmed from under 11 ml fresh peripheral blood. TCR beta CDR3 regions were amplified from RNA transcripts. The TCR CDR3 was amplified in a first-round RT-PCR using the HTBI primer set. TCRdb independently ran MiXCR on the multiplex PCR reads; one entry per CDR3 protein. This table has fewer than 250,000 distinct CDR3 sequences, about 15% appearing once. V was pared by 1 base and J by 4 bases, with 10 bases of the junction left unmatched. The CDR3 contains 16 residues. This clonotype appeared many times. Its target is not known. The study's findings and limits: The blood repertoire included most of the expanded thyroid clonotypes above 0.001.

This sequence joins TRBV12-3 or TRBV12-4 and TRBJ2-7; 7 bases map to TRBD2. The sequence was obtained from a man in his fifties with Graves' hyperthyroidism. Material for sequencing was blood. CDR3 amino acids: CASSLGTSQTIYEQYF. CDR3 in DNA: TGTGCCAGCAGTTTAGGGACTAGTCAAACTATATACGAGCAGTACTTC.